This T cell receptor (beta chain) was identified in a study of T cell responses to AZD1222 COVID-19 vaccine. On this clone itself: Its antigen is currently unknown.

Trimming pared 4 bases from V and 1 base from J, leaving 14 bases between. CDR3 size: 17 residues. CDR1 and CDR2 (germline): LGHDT, YNNKEL (reference sequence). Whole-study results and caveats: The study found vaccine-associated CD4 TCRs spanning spike, dominant at 160-218 and 743-854. Increased Spike-specific TCR breadth and depth were observed after two AZD1222 doses. None of the repertoires were sampled until the peak T cell response had passed. The donor group comprised mostly white British people and more females; the analysis possibly underestimated clonal diversity.

Sequencing used immunoSEQ multiplex PCR; TCRdb keeps in-frame clones, though not all of them. Of tens of thousands of clones in the sample, under 85% were seen once. The TCR was taken from an adult in good health. The specimen was peripheral blood, collected on day 0 of AZD1222 vaccination. The genes are TRBV3-1 (or the pseudogene TRBV3-2) and TRBJ2-6; D is possibly TRBD2 (6 bases). CDR3 loop: CASSRETSLSGANVLTF. DNA for the CDR3: TGTGCCAGCAGCCGAGAGACTAGTTTGTCTGGGGCCAACGTCCTGACTTTC.